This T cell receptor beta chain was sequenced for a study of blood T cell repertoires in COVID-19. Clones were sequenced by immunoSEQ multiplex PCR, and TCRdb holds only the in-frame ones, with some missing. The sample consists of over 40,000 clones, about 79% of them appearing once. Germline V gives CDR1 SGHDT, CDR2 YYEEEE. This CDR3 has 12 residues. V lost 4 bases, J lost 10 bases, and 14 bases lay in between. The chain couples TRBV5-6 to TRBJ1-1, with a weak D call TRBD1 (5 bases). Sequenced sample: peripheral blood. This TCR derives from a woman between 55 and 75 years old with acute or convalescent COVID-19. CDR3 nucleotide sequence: TGTGCCAGCAGCACCCCGGACGGGGGAGCTTTCTTT. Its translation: CASSTPDGGAFF.